Listed below are T cell receptor beta chains from one sample, sequenced in a study of cytomegalovirus exposure and HLA in healthy donors. Using immunoSEQ multiplex PCR, the repertoire was profiled, and TCRdb retains in-frame clones only, with some absent. Here the sample spans 210,000 or so clones, about 80% being singletons. Sequenced input: PBMCs. The source of these receptors is a woman aged 60-75 years in good health and CMV-seropositive. Both conserved end residues are trimmed from each CDR3. For some rows the clone size is stated as once, few or many, or as a class when expanded; others skip it.

size: .; V: TRBV11-2; CDR3: ASRDSGGALSYEQY
size: .; V: TRBV5-4; CDR3: ASSPGGQRSSYEQY
size: .; V: TRBV5-6; CDR3: ASSLFGGTEAF
size: .; V: TRBV30; CDR3: AWSLAAWNTGELF
size: few; V: TRBV28; CDR3: ASITGQEYQPQH
size: .; V: TRBV28; CDR3: ASSFLYGTSGTDTQY
size: .; V: TRBV28; CDR3: ASTPIVWLEAF
size: .; V: TRBV9; CDR3: ASSVGGLGYEQY
size: once; V: TRBV30; CDR3: AWSGGLAASTDTQY
size: .; V: TRBV5-1; CDR3: ASSPPGTTLIGEQY